This TCR beta chain emerged from a study of T cells in narcolepsy. Using immunoSEQ multiplex PCR, the repertoire was profiled, and TCRdb retains in-frame clones only, with some absent. Here the sample spans about 24,000 clones, approximately 85% being singletons. With regard to this clone: Its antigen is currently unknown.

The study, taken as a whole, reports: Blood of same and different patients, but not healthy controls, reportedly held recurring autoreactive clonotypes. Same-patient CSF and blood CD4+ T cell clonotypes included HCRT-specific and TRIB2-specific autoreactive ones. In some patient and control memory CD4+ samples, autoreactive clones were absent.

Per germline, CDR1 MDHEN and CDR2 SYDVKM. The CDR3 contains 19 residues. Trimming removed 3 bases at V and 2 bases at J, with 23 bases between. Source material: CD45RA- memory CD4+ T cells from PBMCs. The V call is TRBV28, the J call TRBJ1-3; tentatively, D is TRBD1 (5 bases). The TCR comes from a human donor with narcolepsy. CDR3 sequence (DNA): TGTGCCAGCAGTTTGAAGCTTTTAGCGGGACGGTTCACTGGAAACACCATATATTTT. The encoded protein is CASSLKLLAGRFTGNTIYF. Full variable domain (rest looked up from reference TRBV28 and TRBJ1-3): DVKVTQSSRYLVKRTGEKVFLECVQDMDHENMFWYRQDPGLGLRLIYFSYDVKMKEKGDIPEGYSVSREKKERFSLILESASTNQTSMYLCASSLKLLAGRFTGNTIYFGEGSWLTVV.